The entry that follows covers one TCR beta chain sequence. This specimen belongs to a study of blood T cell repertoires in COVID-19. At the level of the study: The origin of the acute and convalescent COVID-19 samples was the United States, Italy and Spain. The cDNA or gDNA used as material had been derived from T cells, B-cell-depleted T cells, or PBMCs.

In the original workflow: Estimation of nucleated cell counts relied on the amplification of reference gene primers. The protocol was immunoSEQ multiplex PCR, while the TCRdb copy is restricted to in-frame clones and leaves out a portion. Clonal size and the V and J genes are those of that table, whereas D and trimming came from the DNA. The data show some 460,000 clones, more than 85% seen once. From germline, CDR1 is MNHEY and CDR2 SVGAGI. The CDR3 is 15 amino acids. The trim removed 6 bases at V and 1 base at J, leaving 6 bases unmatched. This TCR was sampled from a woman aged 25 to 39 with acute or convalescent COVID-19. The chain carries TRBV6-5 and TRBJ2-7, with 10 bases identical to TRBD1. Sequenced input: peripheral blood. CDR3 coding DNA: TGTGCCAGCAGATCGACAGGGGGCGAGTCCTACGAGCAGTACTTC. Protein: CASRSTGGESYEQYF.